The clone carrying this TCR beta chain was seen just once. This specimen belongs to a study of OX40 agonist ivuxolimab in advanced cancers. Germline-derived CDR1 and CDR2 are WSHSY and SAAADI. The V segment lost 6 bases and the J segment 15 bases; nucleotides outside the gene matches: 8. The CDR3 spans 11 residues. Profiled with immunoSEQ multiplex PCR; TCRdb holds only in-frame clones, not every one. Of some 86,000 clones in the sample, less than 95% were seen once. The sequenced sample was CD4+ or CD8+ T cells sorted from blood, obtained in a trial of the OX40 agonist ivuxolimab. This TCR derives from an adult with an advanced solid tumor such as melanoma, head and neck, liver or kidney cancer. The rearrangement links TRBV10-2 to TRBJ2-4; 7 bases are a match to TRBD1. Written as DNA, the CDR3 is TGCGCCAGCAGCATCGACAGGGCTCTGTACTTC. Protein sequence: CASSIDRALYF.